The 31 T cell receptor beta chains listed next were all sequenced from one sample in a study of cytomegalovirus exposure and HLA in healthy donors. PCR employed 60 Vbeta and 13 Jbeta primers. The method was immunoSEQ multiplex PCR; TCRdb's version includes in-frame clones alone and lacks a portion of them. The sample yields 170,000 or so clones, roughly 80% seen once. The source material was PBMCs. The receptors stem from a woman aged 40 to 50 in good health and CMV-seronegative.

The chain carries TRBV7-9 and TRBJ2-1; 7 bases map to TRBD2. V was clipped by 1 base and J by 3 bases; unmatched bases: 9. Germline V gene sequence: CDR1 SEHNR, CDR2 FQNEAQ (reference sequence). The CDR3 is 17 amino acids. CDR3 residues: CASSLGGGTGYYNEQFF. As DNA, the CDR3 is TGTGCCAGCAGCTTAGGCGGGGGAACGGGGTACTACAATGAGCAGTTCTTC.

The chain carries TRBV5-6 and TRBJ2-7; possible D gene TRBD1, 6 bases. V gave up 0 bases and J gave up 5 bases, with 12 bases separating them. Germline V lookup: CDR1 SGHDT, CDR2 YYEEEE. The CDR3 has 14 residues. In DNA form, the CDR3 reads TGTGCCAGCAGCTTGGGACAGGTTCCCCACGAGCAGTACTTC. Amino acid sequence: CASSLGQVPHEQYF.

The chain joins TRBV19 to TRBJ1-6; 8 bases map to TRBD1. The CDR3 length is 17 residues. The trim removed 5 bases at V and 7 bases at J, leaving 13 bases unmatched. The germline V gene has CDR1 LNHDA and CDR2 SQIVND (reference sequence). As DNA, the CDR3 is TGTGCCAGTAGTGCCCCAGGACAGGGTGAGGCAAATTCACCCCTCCACTTT. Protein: CASSAPGQGEANSPLHF.

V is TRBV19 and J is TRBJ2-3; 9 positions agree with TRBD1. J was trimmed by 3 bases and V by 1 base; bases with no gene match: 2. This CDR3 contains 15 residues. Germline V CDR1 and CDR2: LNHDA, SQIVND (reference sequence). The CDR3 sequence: CASSIGDRETDTQYF. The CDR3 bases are TGTGCCAGTAGTATAGGGGACAGGGAAACAGATACGCAGTATTTT.

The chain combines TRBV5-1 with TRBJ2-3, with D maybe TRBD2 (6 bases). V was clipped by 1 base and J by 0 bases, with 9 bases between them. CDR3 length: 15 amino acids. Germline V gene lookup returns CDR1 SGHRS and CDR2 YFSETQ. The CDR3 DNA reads TGCGCCAGCAGCTTGATCGCGGGGAGCACAGATACGCAGTATTTT. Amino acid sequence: CASSLIAGSTDTQYF.

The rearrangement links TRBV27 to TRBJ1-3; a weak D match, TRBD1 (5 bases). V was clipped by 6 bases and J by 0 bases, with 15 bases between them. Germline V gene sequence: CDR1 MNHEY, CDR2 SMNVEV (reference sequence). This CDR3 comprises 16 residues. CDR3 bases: TGTGCCAGCAGACCCCTCGACGGACACTCTGGAAACACCATATATTTT. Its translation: CASRPLDGHSGNTIYF.

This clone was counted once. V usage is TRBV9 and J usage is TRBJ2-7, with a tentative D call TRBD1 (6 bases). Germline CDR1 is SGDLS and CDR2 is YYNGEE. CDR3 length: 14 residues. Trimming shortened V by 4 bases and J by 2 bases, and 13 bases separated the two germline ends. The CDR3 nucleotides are TGTGCCAGCAGCCCCGGTGCAGGGGCCTACGAGCAGTACTTC. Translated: CASSPGAGAYEQYF.

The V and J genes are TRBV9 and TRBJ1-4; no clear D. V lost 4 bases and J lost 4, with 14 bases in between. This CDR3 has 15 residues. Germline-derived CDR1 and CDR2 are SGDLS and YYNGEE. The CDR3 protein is CASSPLGNNNEKLFF. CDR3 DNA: TGTGCCAGCAGCCCGCTTGGCAATAATAATGAAAAACTGTTTTTT.

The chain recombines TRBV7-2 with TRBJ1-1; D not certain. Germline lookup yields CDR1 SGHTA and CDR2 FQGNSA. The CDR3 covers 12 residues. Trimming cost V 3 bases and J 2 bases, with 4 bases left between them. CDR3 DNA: TGTGCCAGCAGCTTTCGTAACACTGAAGCTTTCTTT. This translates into CASSFRNTEAFF. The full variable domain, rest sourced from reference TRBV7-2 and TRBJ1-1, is GAGVSQSPSNKVTEKGKDVELRCDPISGHTALYWYRQSLGQGLEFLIYFQGNSAPDKSGLPSDRFSAERTGGSVSTLTIQRTQQEDSAVYLCASSFRNTEAFFGQGTRLTVV.

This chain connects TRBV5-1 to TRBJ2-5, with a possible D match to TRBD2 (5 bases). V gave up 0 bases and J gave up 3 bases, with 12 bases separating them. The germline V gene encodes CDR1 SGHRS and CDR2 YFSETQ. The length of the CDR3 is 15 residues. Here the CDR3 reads CASSLAEGLEETQYF. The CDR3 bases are TGCGCCAGCAGCTTGGCCGAGGGTTTGGAAGAGACCCAGTACTTC.

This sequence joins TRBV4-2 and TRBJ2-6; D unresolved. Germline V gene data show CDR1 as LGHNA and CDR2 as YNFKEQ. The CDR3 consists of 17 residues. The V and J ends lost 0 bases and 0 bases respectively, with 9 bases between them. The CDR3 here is CASSQDRGTSGANVLTF. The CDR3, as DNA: TGTGCCAGCAGCCAAGATCGCGGTACCTCTGGGGCCAACGTCCTGACTTTC.

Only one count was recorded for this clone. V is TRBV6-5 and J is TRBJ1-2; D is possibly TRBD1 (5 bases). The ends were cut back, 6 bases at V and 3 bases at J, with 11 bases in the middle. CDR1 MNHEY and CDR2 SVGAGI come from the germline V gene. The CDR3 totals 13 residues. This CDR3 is CASRNGGDYGYTF. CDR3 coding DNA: TGTGCCAGCAGAAACGGGGGAGACTATGGCTACACCTTC.

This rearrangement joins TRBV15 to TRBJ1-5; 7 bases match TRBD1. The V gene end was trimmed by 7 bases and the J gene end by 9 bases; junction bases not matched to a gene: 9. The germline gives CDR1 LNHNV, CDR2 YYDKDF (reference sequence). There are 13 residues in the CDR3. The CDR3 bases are TGTGCCACCACCCGGACAGGCGTAGCGCCCCAGCATTTT. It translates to CATTRTGVAPQHF.

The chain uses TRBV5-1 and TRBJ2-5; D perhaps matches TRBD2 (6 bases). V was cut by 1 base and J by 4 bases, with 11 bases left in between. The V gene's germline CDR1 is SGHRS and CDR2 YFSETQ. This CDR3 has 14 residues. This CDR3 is CASSLTSTGETQYF. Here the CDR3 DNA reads TGCGCCAGCAGCTTGACTAGCACGGGAGAGACCCAGTACTTC.

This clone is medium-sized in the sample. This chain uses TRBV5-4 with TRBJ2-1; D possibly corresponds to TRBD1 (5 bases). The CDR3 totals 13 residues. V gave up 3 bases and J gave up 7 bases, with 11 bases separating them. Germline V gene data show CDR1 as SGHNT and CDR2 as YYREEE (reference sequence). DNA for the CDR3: TGTGCCAGCAGCTATGGGGCTAGGAATGAGCAGTTCTTC. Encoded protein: CASSYGARNEQFF.

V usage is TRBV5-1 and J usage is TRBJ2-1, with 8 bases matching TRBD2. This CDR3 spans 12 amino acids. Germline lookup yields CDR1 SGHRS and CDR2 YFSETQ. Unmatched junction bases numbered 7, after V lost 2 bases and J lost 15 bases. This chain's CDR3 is CASSFTAGGPFF. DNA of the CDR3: TGCGCCAGCAGCTTCACCGCGGGGGGACCGTTCTTC.

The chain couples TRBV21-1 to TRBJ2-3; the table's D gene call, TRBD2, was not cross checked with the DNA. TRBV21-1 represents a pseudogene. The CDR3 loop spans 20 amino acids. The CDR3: CASSTRRWGPGLDSTDTQYF. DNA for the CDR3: TGTGCCAGCAGCACGCGCCGGTGGGGACCGGGACTAGACTCCACAGATACGCAGTATTTT.

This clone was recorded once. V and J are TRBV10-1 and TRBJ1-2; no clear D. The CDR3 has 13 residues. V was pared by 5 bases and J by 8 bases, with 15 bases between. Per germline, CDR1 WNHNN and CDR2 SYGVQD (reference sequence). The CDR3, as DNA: TGCGCCAGCAGTCGCGGGTTGGGAGAAGGCTACACCTTC. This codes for CASSRGLGEGYTF.

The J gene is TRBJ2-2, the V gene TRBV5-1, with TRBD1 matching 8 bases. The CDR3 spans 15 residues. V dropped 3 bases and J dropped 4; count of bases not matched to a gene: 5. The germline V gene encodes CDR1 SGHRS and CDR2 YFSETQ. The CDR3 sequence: CASSWAGGSTGELFF. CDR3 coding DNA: TGCGCCAGCAGCTGGGCAGGGGGCAGCACCGGGGAGCTGTTTTTT.

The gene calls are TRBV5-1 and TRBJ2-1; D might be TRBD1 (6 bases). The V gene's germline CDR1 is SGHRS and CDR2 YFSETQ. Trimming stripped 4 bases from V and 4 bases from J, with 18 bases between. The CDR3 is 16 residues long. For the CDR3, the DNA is TGCGCCAGCAGCCTCGCCGCCGACAGGAGGTACAATGAGCAGTTCTTC. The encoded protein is CASSLAADRRYNEQFF.

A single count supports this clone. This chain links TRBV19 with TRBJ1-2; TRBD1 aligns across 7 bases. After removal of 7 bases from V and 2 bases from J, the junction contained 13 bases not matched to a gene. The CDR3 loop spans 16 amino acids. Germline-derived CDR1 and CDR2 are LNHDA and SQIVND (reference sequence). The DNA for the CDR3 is TGTGCCAGTACCCTAGGTCCCGACAGGGTAAACTATGGCTACACCTTC. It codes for CASTLGPDRVNYGYTF.

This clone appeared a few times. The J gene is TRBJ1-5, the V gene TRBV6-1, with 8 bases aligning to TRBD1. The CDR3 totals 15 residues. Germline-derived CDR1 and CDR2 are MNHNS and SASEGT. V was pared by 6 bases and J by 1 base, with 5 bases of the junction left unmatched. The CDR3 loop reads CASSPRQGSNQPQHF. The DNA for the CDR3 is TGTGCCAGCAGCCCTCGACAGGGGAGCAATCAGCCCCAGCATTTT.

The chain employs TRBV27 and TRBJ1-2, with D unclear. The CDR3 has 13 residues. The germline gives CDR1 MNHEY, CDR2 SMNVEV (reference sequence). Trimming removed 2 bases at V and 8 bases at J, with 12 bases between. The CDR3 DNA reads TGTGCCAGCAGTTTAGGAGGGTTGAGGGGCTACACCTTC. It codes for CASSLGGLRGYTF.

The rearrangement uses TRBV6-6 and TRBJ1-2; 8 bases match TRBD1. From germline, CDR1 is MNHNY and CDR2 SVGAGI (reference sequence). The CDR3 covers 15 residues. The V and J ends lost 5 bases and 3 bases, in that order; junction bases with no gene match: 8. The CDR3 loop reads CASSKPLQGDYGYTF. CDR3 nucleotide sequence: TGTGCCAGCAGTAAACCCTTACAGGGGGACTATGGCTACACCTTC.

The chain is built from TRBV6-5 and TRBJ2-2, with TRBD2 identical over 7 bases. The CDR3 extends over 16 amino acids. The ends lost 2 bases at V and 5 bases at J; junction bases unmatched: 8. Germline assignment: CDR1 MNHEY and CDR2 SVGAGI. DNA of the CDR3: TGTGCCAGCAGTTACCTTGTCGGTAGCGGGACCGGGGAGCTGTTTTTT. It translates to CASSYLVGSGTGELFF.

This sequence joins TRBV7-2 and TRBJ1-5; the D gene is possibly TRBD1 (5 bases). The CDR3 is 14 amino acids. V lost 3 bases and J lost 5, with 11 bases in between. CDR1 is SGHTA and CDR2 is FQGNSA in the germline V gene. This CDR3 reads CASSFRGGDQPQHF. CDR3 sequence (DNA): TGTGCCAGCAGCTTTCGTGGGGGGGATCAGCCCCAGCATTTT.

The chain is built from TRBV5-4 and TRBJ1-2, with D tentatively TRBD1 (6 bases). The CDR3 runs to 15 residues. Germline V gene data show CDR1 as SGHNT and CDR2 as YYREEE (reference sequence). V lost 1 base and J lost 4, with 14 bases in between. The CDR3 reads CASSLSGAGIYGYTF. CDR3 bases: TGTGCCAGCAGCTTGTCAGGGGCTGGTATCTATGGCTACACCTTC.

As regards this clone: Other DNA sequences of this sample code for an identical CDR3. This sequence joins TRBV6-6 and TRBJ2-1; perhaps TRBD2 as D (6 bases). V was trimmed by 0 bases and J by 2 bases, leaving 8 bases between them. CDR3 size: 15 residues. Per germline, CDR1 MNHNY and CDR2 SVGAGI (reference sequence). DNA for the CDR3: TGTGCCAGCAGTTACTCTGGGGGGACCTACAATGAGCAGTTCTTC. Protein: CASSYSGGTYNEQFF.

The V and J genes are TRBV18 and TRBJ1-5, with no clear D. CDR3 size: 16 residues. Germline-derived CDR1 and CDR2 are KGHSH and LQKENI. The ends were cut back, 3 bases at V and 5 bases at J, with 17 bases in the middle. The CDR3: CASSPRAPGSDQPQHF. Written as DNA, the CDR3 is TGTGCCAGCTCACCCCGGGCACCGGGGTCCGATCAGCCCCAGCATTTT.

CDR3 loop: CSVDVGGLADTQYF. The CDR3 DNA sequence: TGCAGCGTTGACGTGGGGGGACTCGCAGATACGCAGTATTTT. The chain recombines TRBV29-1 with TRBJ2-3; D is possibly TRBD2 (6 bases). Between the trimmed V and J ends, which lost 3 bases and 4 bases, there was a span of 14 bases. CDR1 SQVTM and CDR2 ANQGSEA come from the germline V gene. The CDR3 has 14 residues.

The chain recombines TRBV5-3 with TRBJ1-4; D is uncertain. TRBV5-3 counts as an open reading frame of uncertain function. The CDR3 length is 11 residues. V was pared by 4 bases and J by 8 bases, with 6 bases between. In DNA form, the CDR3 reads TGTGCCAGAAGCCCAGGCGAAAAACTGTTTTTT. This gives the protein CARSPGEKLFF.